These 8 T cell receptor beta chains were sequenced from one sample in a study of cytotoxic CD8 clonotypes in ibrutinib-treated CLL. Data came from immunoSEQ multiplex PCR; TCRdb stores just in-frame clones and leaves some out. The sample lists 45,000 or so clones, roughly three quarters occurring once. The sequencing used PBMCs, collected after 12 months of ibrutinib treatment. These receptors were taken from a human donor with chronic lymphocytic leukemia.

The V and J genes are TRBV11-3 and TRBJ2-1; TRBD1 agrees at 7 bases. CDR3 length equals 13 residues. After removal of 4 bases from V and 5 bases from J, the junction contained 2 bases not matched to a gene. CDR1 is SGHNT and CDR2 is YENEEA in the germline V gene. The CDR3 sequence is CASSWDSDNEQFF. In DNA form, the CDR3 reads TGTGCCAGCAGCTGGGACAGCGACAATGAGCAGTTCTTC.

This clone was counted a few times. The chain carries TRBV30 and TRBJ2-4, with a tentative D call TRBD2 (6 bases). Germline V CDR1 and CDR2: GTSNPN, SVGIG (reference sequence). V was shortened by 2 bases and J by 0 bases, with 11 bases between the two germline ends. The CDR3 is made up of 15 amino acids. The CDR3 DNA is TGTGCCTGGAGTCTGGTTAGCGGAGCCAAAAACATTCAGTACTTC. As protein: CAWSLVSGAKNIQYF.

The table lists this clone with a few counts. The chain carries TRBV14 and TRBJ2-2; unclear D gene. The CDR3 extends over 13 amino acids. Looked up from germline, CDR1 is SGHDN and CDR2 is FVKESK. V lost 6 bases to trimming and J lost 8 bases, with 13 bases between them. In DNA form, the CDR3 reads TGTGCCAGCAGTCGAGGCAACTGGGGGGAGCTGTTTTTT. It specifies CASSRGNWGELFF.

The chain employs TRBV19 and TRBJ2-1; the D gene is possibly TRBD2 (6 bases). The CDR3 loop spans 14 amino acids. Deletions cut 7 bases from V and 2 bases from J, with 12 bases between. Germline assignment: CDR1 LNHDA and CDR2 SQIVND (reference sequence). This CDR3 is CASMGRSPYNEQFF. CDR3 in DNA: TGTGCCAGTATGGGGAGGAGCCCCTACAATGAGCAGTTCTTC.

The genes are TRBV19 and TRBJ1-1, with 10 bases identical to TRBD1. Germline V gene data show CDR1 as LNHDA and CDR2 as SQIVND (reference sequence). There are 14 residues in the CDR3. Germline trimming cut 6 bases from V and 7 bases from J; bases unmatched to any gene: 8. The chain's CDR3 is CASSPGQGIGEAFF. CDR3 sequence (DNA): TGTGCCAGTAGCCCGGGACAGGGGATTGGTGAAGCTTTCTTT.

V is TRBV5-4 and J is TRBJ2-7; 9 nucleotides match TRBD2. This CDR3 region has 16 residues. Germline assignment: CDR1 SGHNT and CDR2 YYREEE (reference sequence). With V trimmed by 1 base and J by 4 bases, 9 bases remained unmatched. CDR3 in amino acids: CASSLSGTSFTYEQYF. In DNA form, the CDR3 reads TGTGCCAGCAGCTTGTCGGGGACTAGCTTTACGTACGAGCAGTACTTC.

V usage is TRBV5-4 and J usage is TRBJ2-1; D is tentatively TRBD1 or TRBD2 (5 bases each). Per germline, CDR1 SGHNT and CDR2 YYREEE (reference sequence). V lost 4 bases and J 4 bases, leaving 18 bases between the germline ends. There are 16 residues in the CDR3. CDR3 sequence: CASSGRGTRAYNEQFF. The CDR3 DNA sequence: TGTGCCAGCAGCGGGAGAGGGACGCGGGCTTACAATGAGCAGTTCTTC.

This chain uses TRBV19 with TRBJ1-5; D is ambiguous. The V gene lost 7 bases and the J gene lost 9 bases, with 7 bases spanning the gap. This CDR3 has 10 amino acids. The germline V gene encodes CDR1 LNHDA and CDR2 SQIVND (reference sequence). The CDR3 spells CASNVRPQHF. Here the CDR3 DNA reads TGTGCCAGTAACGTTCGGCCCCAGCATTTT.